This TCR beta chain was profiled in a study of control samples from healthy donors and cancer patients. This CDR3 is built from 15 residues. The germline CDR1 and CDR2 sequences are MNHEY and SVGEGT. J was trimmed by 7 bases and V by 0 bases; bases with no gene match: 5. Using immunoSEQ multiplex PCR, the repertoire was profiled, and TCRdb retains in-frame clones only, with some absent. The data show fewer than 95,000 clones, 90% to 95% seen once. The sequenced material came from blood. This receptor was identified in a man aged 30-40 years in good health. The chain has TRBV6-2 or TRBV6-3 and TRBJ1-5; 8 nucleotides match TRBD1. The CDR3 bases are TGTGCCAGCAGTTACTCAGGACAGGGCGGCCAGCCCCAGCATTTT. Translation gives CASSYSGQGGQPQHF.